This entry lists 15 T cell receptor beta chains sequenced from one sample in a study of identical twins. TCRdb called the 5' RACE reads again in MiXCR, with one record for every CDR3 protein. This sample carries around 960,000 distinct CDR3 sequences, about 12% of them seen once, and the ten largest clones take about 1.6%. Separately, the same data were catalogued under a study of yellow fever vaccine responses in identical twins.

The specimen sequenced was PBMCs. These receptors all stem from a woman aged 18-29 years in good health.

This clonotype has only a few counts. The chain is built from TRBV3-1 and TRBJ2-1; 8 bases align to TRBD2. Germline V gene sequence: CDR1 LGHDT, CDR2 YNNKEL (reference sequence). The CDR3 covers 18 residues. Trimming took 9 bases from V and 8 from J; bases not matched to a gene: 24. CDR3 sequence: CASGLGRLRGGSKDEQFF. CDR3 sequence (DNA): TGTGCCAGTGGTTTAGGGCGATTACGCGGGGGGTCCAAGGATGAGCAGTTCTTC.

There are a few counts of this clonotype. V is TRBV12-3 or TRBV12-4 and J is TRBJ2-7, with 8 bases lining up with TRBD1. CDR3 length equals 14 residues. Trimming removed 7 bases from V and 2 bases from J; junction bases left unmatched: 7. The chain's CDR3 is CASTMGQATYEQYF. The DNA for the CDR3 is TGTGCCAGCACCATGGGACAGGCGACCTACGAGCAGTACTTC.

The CDR3 spells CASSQDMLAGGGTDTQYF. In DNA form, the CDR3 reads TGTGCCAGCAGCCAAGATATGCTAGCGGGAGGTGGCACAGATACGCAGTATTTT. The chain carries TRBV4-2 and TRBJ2-3, with 11 positions matching TRBD2. The CDR3 is 18 residues long. Germline V gene lookup returns CDR1 LGHNA and CDR2 YNFKEQ. With V trimmed by 0 bases and J by 1 base, 6 bases remained unmatched.

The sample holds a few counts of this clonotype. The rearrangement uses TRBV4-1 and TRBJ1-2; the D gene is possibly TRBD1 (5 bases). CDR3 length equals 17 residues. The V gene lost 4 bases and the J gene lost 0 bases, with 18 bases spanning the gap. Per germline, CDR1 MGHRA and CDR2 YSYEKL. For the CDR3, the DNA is TGCGCCAGCAGCCCCGGTGGGCAGGGTAGCACTAACTATGGCTACACCTTC. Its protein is CASSPGGQGSTNYGYTF.

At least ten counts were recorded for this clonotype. The CDR3 is CASSRYRSTYEQYF. DNA for the CDR3: TGTGCCAGCAGCCGATACAGGTCAACCTACGAGCAGTACTTC. The gene calls are TRBV14 and TRBJ2-7; D is possibly TRBD1 (5 bases). The V gene lost 4 bases and the J gene lost 2 bases, with 12 bases spanning the gap. This CDR3 has 14 residues. Germline V lookup: CDR1 SGHDN, CDR2 FVKESK.

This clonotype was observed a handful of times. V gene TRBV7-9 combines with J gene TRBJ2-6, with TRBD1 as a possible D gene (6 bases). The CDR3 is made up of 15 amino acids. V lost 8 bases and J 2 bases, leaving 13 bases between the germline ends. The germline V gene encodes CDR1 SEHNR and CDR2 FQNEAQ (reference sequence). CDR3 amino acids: CASAVQGTGANVLTF. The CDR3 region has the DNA TGTGCCAGCGCCGTTCAGGGGACTGGGGCCAACGTCCTGACTTTC.

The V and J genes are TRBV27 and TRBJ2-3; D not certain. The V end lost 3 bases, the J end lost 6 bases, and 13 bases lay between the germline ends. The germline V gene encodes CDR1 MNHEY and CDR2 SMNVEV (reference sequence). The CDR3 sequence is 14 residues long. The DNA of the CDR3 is TGTGCCAGCAGTTTTTTGGGTACCGCGGATACGCAGTATTTT. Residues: CASSFLGTADTQYF.

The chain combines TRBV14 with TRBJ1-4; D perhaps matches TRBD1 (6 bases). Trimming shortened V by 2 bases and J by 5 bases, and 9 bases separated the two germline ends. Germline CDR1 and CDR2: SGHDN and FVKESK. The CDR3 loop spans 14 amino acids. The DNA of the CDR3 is TGTGCCAGCAGCCAAAGGACAGTGAATGAAAAACTGTTTTTT. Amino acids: CASSQRTVNEKLFF.

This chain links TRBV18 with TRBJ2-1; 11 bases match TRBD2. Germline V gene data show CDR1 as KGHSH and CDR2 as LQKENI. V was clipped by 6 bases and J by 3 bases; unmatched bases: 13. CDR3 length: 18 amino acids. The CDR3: CASSGLAGGRYIYNEQFF. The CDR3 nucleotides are TGTGCCAGCTCGGGCTTAGCGGGGGGGCGATATATCTACAATGAGCAGTTCTTC. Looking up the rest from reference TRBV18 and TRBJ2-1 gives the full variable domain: NAGVMQNPRHLVRRRGQEARLRCSPMKGHSHVYWYRQLPEEGLKFMVYLQKENIIDESGMPKERFSAEFPKEGPSILRIQQVVRGDSAAYFCASSGLAGGRYIYNEQFFGPGTRLTVL.

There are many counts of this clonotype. The CDR3 spells CASSYSRSSGNTIYF. The CDR3 DNA reads as TGTGCCAGCAGTTACTCCCGGAGCTCTGGAAACACCATATATTTT. The rearrangement uses TRBV6-5 and TRBJ1-3; D gene uncertain. From germline, CDR1 is MNHEY and CDR2 SVGAGI. With 0 bases removed from V and 0 bases from J, the gap between germline ends came to 6 bases. This CDR3 region has 15 residues.

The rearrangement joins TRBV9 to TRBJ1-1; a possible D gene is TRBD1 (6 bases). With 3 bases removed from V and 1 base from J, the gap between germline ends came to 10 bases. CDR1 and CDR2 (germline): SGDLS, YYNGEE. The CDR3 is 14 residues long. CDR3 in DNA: TGTGCCAGCAGCGCTCCGGGACAGAACACTGAAGCTTTCTTT. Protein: CASSAPGQNTEAFF.

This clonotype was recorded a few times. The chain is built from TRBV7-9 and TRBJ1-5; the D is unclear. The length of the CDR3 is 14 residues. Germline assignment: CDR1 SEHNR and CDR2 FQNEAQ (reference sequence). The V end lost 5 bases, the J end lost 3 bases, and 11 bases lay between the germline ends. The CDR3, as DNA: TGTGCCAGCAGCCCTCTTCCGGACAATCAGCCCCAGCATTTT. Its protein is CASSPLPDNQPQHF. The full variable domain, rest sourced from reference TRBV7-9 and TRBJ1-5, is DTGVSQNPRHKITKRGQNVTFRCDPISEHNRLYWYRQTLGQGPEFLTYFQNEAQLEKSRLLSDRFSAERPKGSFSTLEIQRTEQGDSAMYLCASSPLPDNQPQHFGDGTRLSIL.

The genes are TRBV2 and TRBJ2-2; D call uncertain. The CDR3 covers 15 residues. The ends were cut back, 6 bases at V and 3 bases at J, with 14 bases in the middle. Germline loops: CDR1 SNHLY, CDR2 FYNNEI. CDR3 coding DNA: TGTGCCAGCAGGGTTGAAGGAATTGACACCGGGGAGCTGTTTTTT. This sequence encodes CASRVEGIDTGELFF.

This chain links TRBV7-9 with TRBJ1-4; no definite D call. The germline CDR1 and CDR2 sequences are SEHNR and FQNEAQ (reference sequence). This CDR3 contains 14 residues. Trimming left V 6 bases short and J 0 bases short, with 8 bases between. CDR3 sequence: CASRPHATNEKLFF. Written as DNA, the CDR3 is TGTGCCAGCAGGCCGCATGCAACTAATGAAAAACTGTTTTTT.

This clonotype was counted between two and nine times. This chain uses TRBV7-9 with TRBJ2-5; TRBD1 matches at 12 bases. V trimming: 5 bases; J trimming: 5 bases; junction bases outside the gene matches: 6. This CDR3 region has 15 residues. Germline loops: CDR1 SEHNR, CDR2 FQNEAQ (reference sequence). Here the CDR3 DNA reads TGTGCCAGCAGCCCGGGACAGGGGGCCGAGGAGACCCAGTACTTC. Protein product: CASSPGQGAEETQYF.